This T cell receptor beta chain was sequenced for a study of beta chain features in type 1 diabetes. Study information: Patients were similar to healthy donors in age and gender (as well as in cell yields).

Findings of the study overall: The study found moderately but significantly shorter TCRB CDR3s in all four CD4+ subsets of Type 1 diabetes patients.

Trimming shortened V by 0 bases and J by 8 bases, and 8 bases separated the two germline ends. Germline CDR1 and CDR2: SGHDT and YYEEEE. The CDR3 runs 13 residues. The authors reverse transcribed all of the isolated RNA, so sequencing captured expressed TCRB transcripts. Sequencing used immunoSEQ multiplex PCR; TCRdb keeps in-frame clones, though not all of them. Of 330,000 or so clones listed, approximately 12% are singletons. This clone was picked up a small number of times. Antigen: not known. V and J are TRBV5-6 and TRBJ1-4; D ambiguous. This TCR came from a woman aged 18-29 years with type 1 diabetes. Sequencing was carried out using naive CD4+ T cells from blood. The CDR3: CASSLAGWEKLFF. The DNA of the CDR3 is TGTGCCAGCAGCTTGGCCGGGTGGGAAAAACTGTTTTTT. Full variable domain (missing parts from reference TRBV5-6 and TRBJ1-4): DAGVTQSPTHLIKTRGQQVTLRCSPKSGHDTVSWYQQALGQGPQFIFQYYEEEERQRGNFPDRFSGHQFPNYSSELNVNALLLGDSALYLCASSLAGWEKLFFGSGTQLSVL.